The clone carrying this TCR beta chain was seen a handful of times. What it binds is unknown. The authors made TCR beta libraries by quantitative 5'-RACE with molecular barcodes. TCRdb reanalysed the 5' RACE reads using MiXCR and keeps one entry per CDR3 protein. The sample lists approximately 350,000 distinct CDR3 sequences, roughly 14% occurring once. This entry is derived from a study of CD8 T cells in ankylosing spondylitis. The study, taken as a whole, reports: The clones that were linked to disease were reported to be significantly enriched in matched synovial fluid samples from ankylosing spondylitis patients.

The sequence derives from a male donor with ankylosing spondylitis or in good health (not recorded which). Sequencing was performed on blood, either unsorted or a sorted T cell fraction (not recorded which).

The DNA of the CDR3 is TGCGCCAGCAGCTCCGGGGGGGGGTCCTACGAGCAGTACTTC. It codes for CASSSGGGSYEQYF. The rearrangement joins TRBV5-1 to TRBJ2-7, with TRBD2 identical over 8 bases. Germline CDR1 and CDR2: SGHRS and YFSETQ. The J segment lost 1 base and the V segment lost 3 bases, leaving 3 bases of the junction unmatched. The CDR3 runs 14 residues.